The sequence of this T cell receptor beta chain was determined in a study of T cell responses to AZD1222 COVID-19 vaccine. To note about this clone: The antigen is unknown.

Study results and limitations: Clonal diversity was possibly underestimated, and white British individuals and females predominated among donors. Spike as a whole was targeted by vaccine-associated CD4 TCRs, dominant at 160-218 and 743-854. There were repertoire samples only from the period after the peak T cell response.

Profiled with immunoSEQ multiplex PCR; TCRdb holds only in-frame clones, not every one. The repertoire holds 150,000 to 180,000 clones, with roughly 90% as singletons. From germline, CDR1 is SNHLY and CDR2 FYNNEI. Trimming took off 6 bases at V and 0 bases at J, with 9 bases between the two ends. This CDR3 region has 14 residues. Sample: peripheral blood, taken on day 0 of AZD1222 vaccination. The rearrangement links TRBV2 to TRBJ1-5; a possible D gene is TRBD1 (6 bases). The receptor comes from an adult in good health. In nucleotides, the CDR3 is TGTGCCAGCAGGGCGGACAGTAGCAATCAGCCCCAGCATTTT. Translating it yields CASRADSSNQPQHF.